This passage covers 12 T cell receptor beta chains from one sample sequenced in a study of T cell responses to AZD1222 COVID-19 vaccine. The protocol was immunoSEQ multiplex PCR, while the TCRdb copy is restricted to in-frame clones and leaves out a portion. The data contain 210,000 or so clones, about 95% of them singletons. Sequencing used peripheral blood, obtained 28 days after the second dose of the MenACWY control vaccine. The receptors were sampled from an adult who received the MenACWY meningococcal vaccine as a control.

The chain uses TRBV27 and TRBJ2-3, with 10 bases aligning to TRBD2. The V gene end was trimmed by 4 bases and the J gene end by 1 base; junction bases not matched to a gene: 5. CDR1 and CDR2 (germline): MNHEY, SMNVEV (reference sequence). The CDR3 covers 16 residues. The CDR3 reads CASSSPTSGGTDTQYF. The CDR3 region has the DNA TGTGCCAGCAGTTCCCCCACTAGCGGGGGCACAGATACGCAGTATTTT.

This chain links TRBV19 with TRBJ1-5; D gene ambiguous. This CDR3 has 17 amino acids. The germline V gene has CDR1 LNHDA and CDR2 SQIVND (reference sequence). V gave up 0 bases and J gave up 0 bases, with 12 bases separating them. CDR3 residues: CASSIDQGGASNQPQHF. CDR3 coding DNA: TGTGCCAGTAGTATAGATCAAGGAGGCGCTAGCAATCAGCCCCAGCATTTT. Together with reference TRBV19 and TRBJ1-5, the CDR3 gives the full variable domain: DGGITQSPKYLFRKEGQNVTLSCEQNLNHDAMYWYRQDPGQGLRLIYYSQIVNDFQKGDIAEGYSVSREKKESFPLTVTSAQKNPTAFYLCASSIDQGGASNQPQHFGDGTRLSIL.

This chain uses TRBV5-1 with TRBJ2-7; TRBD1 matches 7 bases. The CDR3 has 13 amino acids. CDR1 and CDR2 (germline): SGHRS, YFSETQ. The V gene end was trimmed by 4 bases and the J gene end by 5 bases; junction bases not matched to a gene: 6. In DNA, the CDR3 is TGCGCCAGCAGCAAGGAAAGGGGGCACGAGCAGTACTTC. Translating it yields CASSKERGHEQYF.

The CDR3 reads CASSRNQGLAGANEQFF. Written as DNA, the CDR3 is TGTGCCAGCAGCCGGAACCAAGGACTAGCGGGAGCCAATGAGCAGTTCTTC. The V call is TRBV3-1 (or the pseudogene TRBV3-2), the J call TRBJ2-1, with TRBD2 identical over 13 bases. Germline V lookup: CDR1 LGHDT, CDR2 YNNKEL (reference sequence). Trimming at V came to 4 bases and at J to 6 bases, leaving 9 bases not matched to a gene. The CDR3 has 17 residues.

This chain links TRBV9 with TRBJ2-3; TRBD2 is a possible D gene (5 bases). Germline values: CDR1 SGDLS, CDR2 YYNGEE. CDR3 length: 16 residues. Deletions cut 3 bases from V and 2 bases from J, with 16 bases between. CDR3 nucleotides: TGTGCCAGCAGCGCAAAATTGACCGGGATCACAGATACGCAGTATTTT. It translates to CASSAKLTGITDTQYF.

The chain links TRBV9 to TRBJ2-6; TRBD1 matches at 9 bases. Trimming cost V 4 bases and J 4 bases; bases outside gene matches: 12. The CDR3 is made up of 18 amino acids. CDR1 is SGDLS, CDR2 YYNGEE, per germline. DNA for the CDR3: TGTGCCAGCAGCCTAGGGACAGGGCTTTCCTCGGGGGCCAACGTCCTGACTTTC. Amino acid sequence: CASSLGTGLSSGANVLTF.

This clone occurred once. This same CDR3 is encoded by further DNA sequences in the sample. The V and J genes are TRBV7-8 and TRBJ1-5; 7 bases are shared with TRBD1. Germline CDR1 and CDR2: SGHVS and FQNEAQ. The CDR3 sequence is 13 residues long. Trimming took 5 bases from V and 9 from J; bases not matched to a gene: 7. The CDR3 reads CASSQGGQAPQHF. In nucleotides, the CDR3 is TGTGCCAGCAGCCAGGGGGGACAAGCGCCCCAGCATTTT. Based on the CDR3 plus reference TRBV7-8 and TRBJ1-5, the full variable domain is GAGVSQSPRYKVAKRGQDVALRCDPISGHVSLFWYQQALGQGPEFLTYFQNEAQLDKSGLPSDRFFAERPEGSVSTLKIQRTQQEDSAVYLCASSQGGQAPQHFGDGTRLSIL.

The J gene is TRBJ2-7, the V gene TRBV7-9; D gene ambiguous. The germline gives CDR1 SEHNR, CDR2 FQNEAQ (reference sequence). V was clipped by 6 bases and J by 3 bases, with 6 bases between them. CDR3 length: 11 amino acids. CDR3 sequence reads: CASRDGYEQYF. CDR3 bases: TGTGCCAGCAGGGACGGCTACGAGCAGTACTTC.

The chain uses TRBV4-2 and TRBJ1-2; D possibly corresponds to TRBD1 (5 bases). There are 15 residues in the CDR3. Germline CDR1 LGHNA, CDR2 YNFKEQ. V was trimmed by 0 bases and J by 8 bases, leaving 16 bases between them. Here the CDR3 DNA reads TGTGCCAGCAGCCAAGATCTAGGGCAGGGTGGCGGCTACACCTTC. As protein: CASSQDLGQGGGYTF.

This clone was recorded a few times. The genes are TRBV9 and TRBJ1-4, with D perhaps matching TRBD1 (5 bases). Trimming pared 3 bases from V and 7 bases from J, leaving 16 bases between. The CDR3 loop spans 15 amino acids. Germline CDR1 and CDR2: SGDLS and YYNGEE. The CDR3 bases are TGTGCCAGCAGCGACGGGGACGGATGGACTGAAAAACTGTTTTTT. The encoded protein is CASSDGDGWTEKLFF.

V usage is TRBV4-2 and J usage is TRBJ2-1; 14 nucleotides align to TRBD2. Germline lookup yields CDR1 LGHNA and CDR2 YNFKEQ. The length of the CDR3 is 16 residues. J gave up 8 bases and V 7 bases, and 10 bases lay outside the gene matches. The CDR3 sequence: CASTHGLAGGQDEQFF. CDR3 DNA sequence: TGTGCCAGCACCCACGGACTAGCGGGAGGACAAGATGAGCAGTTCTTC.

This chain connects TRBV12-3 or TRBV12-4 to TRBJ1-1; D perhaps matches TRBD1 (6 bases). This CDR3 has 13 residues. Trimming left V 7 bases short and J 3 bases short, with 12 bases between. CDR3 loop: CASTQGPYTEAFF. The CDR3 region has the DNA TGTGCCAGCACCCAGGGGCCATACACTGAAGCTTTCTTT.